Shown below are 5 T cell receptor beta chains from a single sample sequenced in a study of blood T cell repertoires in COVID-19 (dated by TCRdb to the early 2020s). The method was the immunoSEQ multiplex PCR assay. The table comes from immuneACCESS by way of TCRdb, which keeps in-frame sequences with V and J called. Part of the clones is missing from these tables; in studies checked, under half for an unresolved V gene and the rest for unknown reasons. The sample profile shows roughly 100,000 clones; just under 85% of them were found once. The ten most abundant clones make up 9.5% to 10% of the sample. The specimen was peripheral blood. These receptors were taken from a man between 40 and 49 years old with active or convalescent COVID-19.

This clone has a single count. The chain is built from TRBV7-9 and TRBJ1-1; D unclear. The CDR3 runs 14 residues. The germline V gene has CDR1 SEHNR and CDR2 FQNEAQ (reference sequence). V lost 0 bases to trimming and J lost 9 bases, with 14 bases between them. CDR3 loop: CASSLAWAGSQAFF. For the CDR3, the DNA is TGTGCCAGCAGCTTAGCCTGGGCGGGCAGCCAAGCTTTCTTT.

The J gene is TRBJ1-1, the V gene TRBV6-5; D not certain. Germline V CDR1 and CDR2: MNHEY, SVGAGI. The CDR3 spans 12 residues. V lost 10 bases and J 11 bases, leaving 20 bases between the germline ends. CDR3: CATSTASFGAFF. In DNA form, the CDR3 reads TGTGCCACCTCAACTGCTAGTTTTGGGGCTTTCTTT.

The chain recombines TRBV5-6 with TRBJ2-5; D may be TRBD1 (6 bases). The CDR3 consists of 16 residues. The V end was cut by 4 bases, the J end by 5 bases, with 21 bases between. Germline assignment: CDR1 SGHDT and CDR2 YYEEEE. As DNA, the CDR3 is TGTGCCAGCAGCCAATCTCCCAGGGGCATGCGGGAGACCCAGTACTTC. It translates to CASSQSPRGMRETQYF.

The rearrangement uses TRBV5-1 and TRBJ2-5, with 11 bases lining up with TRBD1. The CDR3 has 16 amino acids. V shed 6 bases and J 5 bases; nucleotides not matched to a gene: 12. Per germline, CDR1 SGHRS and CDR2 YFSETQ. The DNA for the CDR3 is TGCGCCAGCAAGACCCCGGGACAGGGGGGGATGGAGACCCAGTACTTC. This translates into CASKTPGQGGMETQYF.

This chain connects TRBV6-1 to TRBJ2-7; possible D gene TRBD1, 5 bases. The CDR3 extends over 14 amino acids. The V and J ends lost 2 bases and 6 bases respectively, with 14 bases between them. Germline values: CDR1 MNHNS, CDR2 SASEGT. CDR3 sequence reads: CASSEMGPWSEQYF. The CDR3 region has the DNA TGTGCCAGCAGTGAAATGGGGCCATGGAGCGAGCAGTACTTC.